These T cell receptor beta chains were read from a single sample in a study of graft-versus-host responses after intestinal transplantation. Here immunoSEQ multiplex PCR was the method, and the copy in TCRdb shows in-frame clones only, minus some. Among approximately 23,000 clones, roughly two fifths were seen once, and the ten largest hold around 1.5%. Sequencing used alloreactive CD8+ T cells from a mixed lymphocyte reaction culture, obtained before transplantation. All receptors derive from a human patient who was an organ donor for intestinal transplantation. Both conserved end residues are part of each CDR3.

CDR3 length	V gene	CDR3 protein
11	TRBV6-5	CATRNSYEQYF
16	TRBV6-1	CASSEYTGLTNEKLFF
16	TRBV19	CASSMSMGQLNTEAFF
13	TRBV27	CASSSRGNYGYTF
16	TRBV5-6	CASRLEGQGGSYEQYF
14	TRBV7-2	CASSLVFGTDEQYF
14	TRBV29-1	CSVTPNSGANVLTF
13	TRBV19	CASSIDVWYGYTF
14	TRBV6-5	CASSLNGRRETQYF
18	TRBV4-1	CAGLSDRAVWSGANVLTF
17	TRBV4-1	CASSLRGPGTSQETQYF
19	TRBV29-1	CSVEMGQGKAGGDTDTQYF
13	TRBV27	CASSLVGGYEQYF
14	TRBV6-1	CASSEGLDTGELFF
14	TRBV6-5	CASSLQPTNYGYTF
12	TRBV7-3	CASSRKTGGVYF
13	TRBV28	CASSFDQGYGYTF
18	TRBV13	CASSLRTGLADSYNEQFF
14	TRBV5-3	CASSQPGLTDTQYF
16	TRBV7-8	CASSFISGQQQETQYF
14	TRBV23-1	CASPLPGQKYEQYF
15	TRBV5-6	CASSSPWTPDNEQFF
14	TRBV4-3	CASSQVGGRTEAFF
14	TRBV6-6	CASSSADRENEQFF
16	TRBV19	CASSPGPSGKQNEQFF
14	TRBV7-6	CASSFSGIYNEQFF
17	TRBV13	CASSFPDRGLSTGELFF